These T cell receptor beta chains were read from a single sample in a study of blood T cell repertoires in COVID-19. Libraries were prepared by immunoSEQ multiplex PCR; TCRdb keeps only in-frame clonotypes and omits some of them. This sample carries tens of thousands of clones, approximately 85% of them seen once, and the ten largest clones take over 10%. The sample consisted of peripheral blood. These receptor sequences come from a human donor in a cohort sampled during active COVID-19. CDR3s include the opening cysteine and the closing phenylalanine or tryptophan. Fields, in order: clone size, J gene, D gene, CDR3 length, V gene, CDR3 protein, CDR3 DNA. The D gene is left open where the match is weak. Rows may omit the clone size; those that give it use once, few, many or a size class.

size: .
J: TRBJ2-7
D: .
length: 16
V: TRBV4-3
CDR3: CASSQERFRVEYEQYF
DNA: TGCGCCAGCAGCCAAGAACGGTTCAGGGTCGAGTACGAGCAGTACTTC

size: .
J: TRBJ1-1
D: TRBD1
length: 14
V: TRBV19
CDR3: CASSIGTGNTEAFF
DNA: TGTGCCAGTAGTATCGGGACAGGGAACACTGAAGCTTTCTTT

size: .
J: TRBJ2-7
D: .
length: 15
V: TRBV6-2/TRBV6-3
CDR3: CASSYRGRGTYEQYF
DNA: TGTGCCAGCAGTTACAGGGGGAGGGGAACCTACGAGCAGTACTTC

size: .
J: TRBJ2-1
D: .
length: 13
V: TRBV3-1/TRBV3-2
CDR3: CASSQDRNNEQFF
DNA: TGTGCCAGCAGCCAAGACAGAAACAATGAGCAGTTCTTC

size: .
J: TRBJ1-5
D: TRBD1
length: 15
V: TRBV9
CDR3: CASSVAGQGNQPQHF
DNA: TGTGCCAGCAGCGTAGCGGGACAGGGCAATCAGCCCCAGCATTTT

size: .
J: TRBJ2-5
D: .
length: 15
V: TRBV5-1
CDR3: CASSSGSKSGETQYF
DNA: TGCGCCAGCAGCTCTGGATCCAAGTCGGGAGAGACCCAGTACTTC

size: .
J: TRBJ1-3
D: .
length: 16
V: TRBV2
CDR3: CASSEGLAYTGNTIYF
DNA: TGTGCCAGCAGTGAGGGACTGGCGTATACTGGAAACACCATATATTTT

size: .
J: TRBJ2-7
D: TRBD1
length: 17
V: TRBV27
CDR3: CASSFQIGTGVSYEQYF
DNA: TGTGCCAGCAGTTTCCAAATTGGGACAGGGGTTTCCTACGAGCAGTACTTC

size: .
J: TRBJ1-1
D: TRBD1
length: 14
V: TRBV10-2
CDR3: CASRGGQVNTEAFF
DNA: TGCGCCAGCAGAGGGGGACAGGTGAACACTGAAGCTTTCTTT

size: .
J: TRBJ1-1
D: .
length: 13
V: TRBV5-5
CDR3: CASSLGINTEAFF
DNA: TGTGCCAGCAGCTTGGGTATCAACACTGAAGCTTTCTTT

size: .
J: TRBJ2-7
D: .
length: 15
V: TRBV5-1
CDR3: CASSLGPLSSYEQYF
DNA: TGCGCCAGCAGCTTGGGTCCCCTGAGCTCCTACGAGCAGTACTTC

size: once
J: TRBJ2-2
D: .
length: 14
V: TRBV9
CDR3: CASSVARNTGELFF
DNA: TGTGCCAGCAGCGTAGCGAGAAACACCGGGGAGCTGTTTTTT

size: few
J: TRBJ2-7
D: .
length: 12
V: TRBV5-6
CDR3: CASSLTRGEQYF
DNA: TGTGCCAGCAGTCTTACCCGGGGCGAGCAGTACTTC

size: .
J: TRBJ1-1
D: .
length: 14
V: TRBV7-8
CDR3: CASRGGAGVTEAFF
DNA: TGTGCCAGCAGAGGGGGGGCAGGGGTCACTGAAGCTTTCTTT

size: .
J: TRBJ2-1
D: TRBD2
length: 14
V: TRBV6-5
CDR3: CARLTSGIHNEQFF
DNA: TGTGCCAGGCTCACTAGCGGGATACACAATGAGCAGTTCTTC

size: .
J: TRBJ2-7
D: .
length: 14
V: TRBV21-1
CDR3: CASSTGTGYYEQYF
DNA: TGTGCCAGCAGCACTGGGACAGGGTACTACGAGCAGTACTTC